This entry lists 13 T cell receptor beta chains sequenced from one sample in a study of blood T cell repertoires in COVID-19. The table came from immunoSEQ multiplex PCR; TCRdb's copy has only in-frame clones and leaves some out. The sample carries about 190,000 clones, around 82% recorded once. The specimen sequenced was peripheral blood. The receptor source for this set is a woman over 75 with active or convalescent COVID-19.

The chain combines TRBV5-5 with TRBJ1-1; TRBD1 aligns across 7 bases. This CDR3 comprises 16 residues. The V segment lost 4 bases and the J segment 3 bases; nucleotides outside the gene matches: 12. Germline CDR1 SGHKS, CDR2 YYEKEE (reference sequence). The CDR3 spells CASSPLQNRGDTEAFF. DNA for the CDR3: TGTGCCAGCAGCCCCCTCCAAAACAGGGGAGACACTGAAGCTTTCTTT.

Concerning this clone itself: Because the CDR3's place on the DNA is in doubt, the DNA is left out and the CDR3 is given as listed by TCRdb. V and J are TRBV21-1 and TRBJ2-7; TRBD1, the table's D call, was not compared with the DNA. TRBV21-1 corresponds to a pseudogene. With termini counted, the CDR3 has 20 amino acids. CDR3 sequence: CASSKLSSRAWSPYVCEQYF.

CDR3 amino acids: CASSPILSNTEAFF. The CDR3 region has the DNA TGTGCCAGCTCACCAATTTTATCGAACACTGAAGCTTTCTTT. The gene calls are TRBV18 and TRBJ1-1; D not certain. V was trimmed by 2 bases and J by 1 base, leaving 8 bases between them. Per the germline V gene, CDR1 is KGHSH and CDR2 is LQKENI. The CDR3 totals 14 residues.

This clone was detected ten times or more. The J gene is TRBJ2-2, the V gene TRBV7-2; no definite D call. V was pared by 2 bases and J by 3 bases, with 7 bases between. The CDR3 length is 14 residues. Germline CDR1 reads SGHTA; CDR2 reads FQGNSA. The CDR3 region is CASSLMAYTGELFF. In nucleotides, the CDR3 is TGTGCCAGCAGCTTAATGGCTTACACCGGGGAGCTGTTTTTT.

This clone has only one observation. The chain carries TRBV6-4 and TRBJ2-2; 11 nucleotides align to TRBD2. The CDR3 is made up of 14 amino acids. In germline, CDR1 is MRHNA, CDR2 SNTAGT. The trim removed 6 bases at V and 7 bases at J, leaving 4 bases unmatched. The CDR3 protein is CASRLAGEVGELFF. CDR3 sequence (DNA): TGTGCCAGCAGACTAGCGGGAGAGGTCGGGGAGCTGTTTTTT.

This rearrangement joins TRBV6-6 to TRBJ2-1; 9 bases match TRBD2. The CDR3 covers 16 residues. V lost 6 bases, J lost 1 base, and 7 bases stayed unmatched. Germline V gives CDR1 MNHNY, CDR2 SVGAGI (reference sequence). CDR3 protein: CASSIAGVESYNEQFF. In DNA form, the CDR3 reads TGTGCCAGCAGCATAGCGGGAGTTGAATCCTACAATGAGCAGTTCTTC.

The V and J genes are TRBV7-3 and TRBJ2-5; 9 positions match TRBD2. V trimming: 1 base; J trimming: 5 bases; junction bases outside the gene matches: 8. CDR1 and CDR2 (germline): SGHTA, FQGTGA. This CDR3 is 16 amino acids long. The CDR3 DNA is TGTGCCAGCAGCTTAAGGGCTAGCGGGATAGGGGAGACCCAGTACTTC. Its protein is CASSLRASGIGETQYF.

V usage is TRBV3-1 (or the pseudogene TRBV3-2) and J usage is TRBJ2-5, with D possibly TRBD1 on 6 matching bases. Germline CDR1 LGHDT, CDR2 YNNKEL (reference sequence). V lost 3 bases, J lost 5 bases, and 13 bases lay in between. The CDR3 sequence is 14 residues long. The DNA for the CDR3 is TGTGCCAGCAGCCAGAAAGACAGGCGGGAGACCCAGTACTTC. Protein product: CASSQKDRRETQYF.

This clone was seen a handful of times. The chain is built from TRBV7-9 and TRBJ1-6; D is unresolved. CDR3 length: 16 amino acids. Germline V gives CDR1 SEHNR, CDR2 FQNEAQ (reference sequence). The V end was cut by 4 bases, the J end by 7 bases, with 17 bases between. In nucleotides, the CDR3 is TGTGCCAGCAGCTCGGGAGTAGGACTAAGCAATTCACCCCTCCACTTT. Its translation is CASSSGVGLSNSPLHF.

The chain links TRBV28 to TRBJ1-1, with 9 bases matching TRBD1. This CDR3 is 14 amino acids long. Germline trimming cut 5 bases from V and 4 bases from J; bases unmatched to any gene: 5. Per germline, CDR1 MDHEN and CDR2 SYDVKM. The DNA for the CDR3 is TGTGCCAGCAGTGTAACAGGGGGCGGCACTGAAGCTTTCTTT. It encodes CASSVTGGGTEAFF.

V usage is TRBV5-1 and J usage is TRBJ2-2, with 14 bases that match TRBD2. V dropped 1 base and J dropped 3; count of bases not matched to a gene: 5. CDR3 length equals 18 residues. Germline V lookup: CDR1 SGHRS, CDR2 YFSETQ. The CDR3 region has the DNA TGCGCCAGCAGCTTGCGGCCGGGACTAGCGGGGGACACCGGGGAGCTGTTTTTT. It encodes CASSLRPGLAGDTGELFF.

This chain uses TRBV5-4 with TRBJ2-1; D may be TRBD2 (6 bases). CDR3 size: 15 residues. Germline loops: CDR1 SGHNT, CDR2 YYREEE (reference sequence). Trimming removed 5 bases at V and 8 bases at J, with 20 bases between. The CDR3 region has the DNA TGTGCCAGCAGGAACGGGGGTAGGTTGGGCGATGAGCAGTTCTTC. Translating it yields CASRNGGRLGDEQFF.

The CDR3 DNA is TGTGCCAGCAGCGTAGGGGGGGATGGCTACACCTTC. Amino acids: CASSVGGDGYTF. The chain couples TRBV9 to TRBJ1-2; a possible D gene is TRBD1 (5 bases). CDR1 and CDR2 (germline): SGDLS, YYNGEE. The CDR3 is made up of 12 amino acids. The V gene lost 0 bases and the J gene lost 6 bases, with 6 bases spanning the gap.